This record covers a single T cell receptor (beta chain). This sample was included in a study of blood T cell repertoires in COVID-19. Study-wide background: The United States, Italy and Spain supplied acute and convalescent COVID-19 samples.

Generated by immunoSEQ multiplex PCR, the TCRdb table keeps only in-frame clones and is missing some. This sample has approximately 150,000 clones, with approximately 88% found just once. The V gene's germline CDR1 is SGHTA and CDR2 FQGNSA. J was trimmed by 3 bases and V by 3 bases; bases with no gene match: 13. CDR3 length: 18 residues. The specimen sequenced was peripheral blood. The chain has TRBV7-2 and TRBJ2-1; 8 bases align to TRBD2. The sequence was obtained from a woman between 50 and 59 years old with acute or convalescent COVID-19. The CDR3 nucleotides are TGTGCCAGCAGCTTCCCCGGGAGGGGTCCCAGAGACTACAATGAGCAGTTCTTC. It is translated as CASSFPGRGPRDYNEQFF.